This T cell receptor (beta chain) is from a study of blood T cell repertoires in COVID-19. The table came from immunoSEQ multiplex PCR; TCRdb's copy has only in-frame clones and leaves some out. The repertoire includes 200,000 to 300,000 clones, approximately 84% of them detected once, and 3.5% to 4.5% sits in the top ten. Germline assignment: CDR1 LGHDT and CDR2 YNNKEL (reference sequence). Between the trimmed V and J ends, which lost 3 bases and 11 bases, there was a span of 25 bases. The CDR3 consists of 17 residues. This clone was seen only once. The source is a man between 50 and 59 years old with acute or convalescent COVID-19. The chain recombines TRBV3-1 (or the pseudogene TRBV3-2) with TRBJ1-4; D is unclear. Specimen: peripheral blood. CDR3 protein: CASSHGPNGPGREKLFF. CDR3 nucleotides: TGTGCCAGCAGCCATGGCCCCAATGGTCCCGGGAGGGAGAAACTGTTTTTT.